These 24 T cell receptor beta chains originate from one sample sequenced in a study of CD8+CD57+ T cells in acquired aplastic anemia. Profiles of TCR beta VDJ and CDR3 were generated from a genomic DNA template. Using its own MiXCR run on the reads, TCRdb lists one record per CDR3 protein. The sample contains a few hundred thousand distinct CDR3 sequences, 56% of which appear only once. Sequenced patients had shown CD8+CD57+ cell expansion by flow cytometry. The sequencing sample was made of sorted CD4+, CD8+, or CD8+CD57+ T cells (not recorded which) from PBMCs. These receptors all come from a human donor with aplastic anemia.

The CDR3 loop reads CASSLGVGSDRPQHF. DNA for the CDR3: TGTGCCAGCAGCTTGGGGGTGGGATCCGATCGGCCCCAGCATTTT. The chain carries TRBV7-9 and TRBJ1-5, with D perhaps matching TRBD1 (5 bases). V was clipped by 3 bases and J by 9 bases, with 18 bases between them. This CDR3 has 15 residues. Per the germline V gene, CDR1 is SEHNR and CDR2 is FQNEAQ (reference sequence). The variable domain in full, with the rest retrieved from reference TRBV7-9 and TRBJ1-5, is DTGVSQNPRHKITKRGQNVTFRCDPISEHNRLYWYRQTLGQGPEFLTYFQNEAQLEKSRLLSDRFSAERPKGSFSTLEIQRTEQGDSAMYLCASSLGVGSDRPQHFGDGTRLSIL.

The chain uses TRBV24-1 and TRBJ2-1, with 16 bases aligning to TRBD2. The CDR3 is 19 amino acids. V shed 4 bases and J 5 bases; nucleotides not matched to a gene: 10. Germline V gene data show CDR1 as KGHDR and CDR2 as SFDVKD. The CDR3 protein is CATSDPGLAGGPQHNEQFF. Here the CDR3 DNA reads TGTGCCACCAGTGACCCGGGACTAGCGGGAGGGCCCCAACACAATGAGCAGTTCTTC.

This clonotype occurred a few times. The chain joins TRBV20-1 to TRBJ1-2; D is unclear. This CDR3 region has 13 residues. Between the trimmed V and J ends, which lost 3 bases and 3 bases, there was a span of 11 bases. Germline-derived CDR1 and CDR2 are DFQATT and SNEGSKA (reference sequence). The CDR3 bases are TGCAGTGCTAGGGTCCGTTCAGACTATGGCTACACCTTC. It specifies CSARVRSDYGYTF.

The genes are TRBV19 and TRBJ2-7; 7 bases align to TRBD1. Germline V gives CDR1 LNHDA, CDR2 SQIVND (reference sequence). The CDR3 spans 14 residues. With V trimmed by 4 bases and J by 0 bases, 3 bases remained unmatched. The CDR3 is CASSTGTDSYEQYF. The CDR3 DNA sequence: TGTGCCAGTAGTACCGGGACAGACTCCTACGAGCAGTACTTC.

The chain carries TRBV2 and TRBJ2-3; possibly TRBD2 for D (5 bases). Trimming removed 6 bases from V and 1 base from J, with 17 bases in between. The CDR3 consists of 16 residues. From germline, CDR1 is SNHLY and CDR2 FYNNEI. For the CDR3, the DNA is TGTGCCAGCAGAGAATTGGGTGCAGCGGGCACAGATACGCAGTATTTT. This gives the protein CASRELGAAGTDTQYF. Looking up the rest from reference TRBV2 and TRBJ2-3 gives the full variable domain: EPEVTQTPSHQVTQMGQEVILRCVPISNHLYFYWYRQILGQKVEFLVSFYNNEISEKSEIFDDQFSVERPDGSNFTLKIRSTKLEDSAMYFCASRELGAAGTDTQYFGPGTRLTVL.

This sequence joins TRBV20-1 and TRBJ1-1; weak D call: TRBD1 (5 bases). Germline V CDR1 and CDR2: DFQATT, SNEGSKA (reference sequence). The CDR3 sequence is 14 residues long. V dropped 0 bases and J dropped 7 bases, with 15 bases sitting between them. The CDR3 loop reads CSARDAGGGDEAFF. CDR3 bases: TGCAGTGCTAGAGATGCTGGGGGAGGGGATGAAGCTTTCTTT.

At least ten counts were recorded for this clonotype. The gene calls are TRBV5-8 and TRBJ2-3; maybe TRBD2 (5 bases). Germline V lookup: CDR1 SGHTS, CDR2 YDEGEE. This CDR3 is built from 17 residues. V gave up 4 bases and J gave up 1 base, with 19 bases separating them. CDR3 sequence (DNA): TGTGCCAGCAGCCCCGGGGTGGGAGCTGGGGGCACAGATACGCAGTATTTT. It translates to CASSPGVGAGGTDTQYF.

The chain has TRBV29-1 and TRBJ1-2, with a possible D match to TRBD1 (5 bases). Germline V gene data show CDR1 as SQVTM and CDR2 as ANQGSEA. Trimming left V 0 bases short and J 12 bases short, with 11 bases between. This CDR3 comprises 11 residues. The CDR3 reads CSVEDMWGNTF. CDR3 coding DNA: TGCAGCGTTGAAGATATGTGGGGGAACACCTTC.

This rearrangement joins TRBV7-9 to TRBJ2-1, with 7 bases matching TRBD1. The V gene end was trimmed by 5 bases and the J gene end by 8 bases; junction bases not matched to a gene: 9. This CDR3 contains 14 residues. The germline CDR1 and CDR2 sequences are SEHNR and FQNEAQ (reference sequence). The CDR3 coding sequence is TGTGCCAGCAGCACAAGGGGGCTCAGCGATGAGCAGTTCTTC. Protein product: CASSTRGLSDEQFF. Looking up the rest from reference TRBV7-9 and TRBJ2-1 gives the full variable domain: DTGVSQNPRHKITKRGQNVTFRCDPISEHNRLYWYRQTLGQGPEFLTYFQNEAQLEKSRLLSDRFSAERPKGSFSTLEIQRTEQGDSAMYLCASSTRGLSDEQFFGPGTRLTVL.

There are many counts of this clonotype. J is TRBJ2-5 and V is TRBV5-8; 9 nucleotides line up with TRBD2. CDR3 length: 14 amino acids. Germline values: CDR1 SGHTS, CDR2 YDEGEE. Germline trimming cut 4 bases from V and 4 bases from J; bases unmatched to any gene: 5. CDR3 coding DNA: TGTGCCAGCAGCAGAGCGGGGGGAGGAGAGACCCAGTACTTC. It yields the protein CASSRAGGGETQYF.

This chain links TRBV20-1 with TRBJ2-1; 11 bases match TRBD1. The junction had 7 bases not matched to a gene; V was cut back by 5 bases and J by 7 bases. The CDR3 runs 14 residues. The germline V gene encodes CDR1 DFQATT and CDR2 SNEGSKA (reference sequence). CDR3 amino acids: CSAAGTGGRNEQFF. The CDR3 coding sequence is TGCAGTGCTGCCGGGACAGGGGGTCGGAATGAGCAGTTCTTC.

The genes are TRBV24-1 and TRBJ2-7; no clear D. CDR1 and CDR2 (germline): KGHDR, SFDVKD. CDR3 length equals 11 residues. V dropped 3 bases and J dropped 7 bases, with 6 bases sitting between them. CDR3 nucleotide sequence: TGTGCCACCAGTGATGAGAGGGAGCAGTACTTC. It encodes CATSDEREQYF.

This rearrangement joins TRBV10-3 to TRBJ1-2; weak D call: TRBD1 (5 bases). This CDR3 is built from 12 residues. The germline gives CDR1 ENHRY, CDR2 SYGVKD. Trimming took 8 bases from V and 8 from J, leaving 15 bases between them. The CDR3 here is CAISGGGFGYTF. The CDR3 DNA is TGTGCCATCTCGGGGGGGGGGTTCGGCTACACCTTC.

The rearrangement joins TRBV7-2 to TRBJ1-1; 8 positions agree with TRBD1. Per germline, CDR1 SGHTA and CDR2 FQGNSA. This CDR3 has 12 residues. V lost 6 bases, J lost 11 bases, and 8 bases stayed unmatched. CDR3 protein: CASSPTGATAFF. For the CDR3, the DNA is TGTGCCAGCAGTCCGACAGGGGCGACGGCTTTCTTT.

The genes are TRBV7-9 and TRBJ2-2; D remains ambiguous. The germline V and J ends were trimmed by 3 bases and 7 bases, with 6 bases remaining between them. The CDR3 loop spans 12 amino acids. Per the germline V gene, CDR1 is SEHNR and CDR2 is FQNEAQ (reference sequence). The CDR3 region is CASSFGDGELFF. In nucleotides, the CDR3 is TGTGCCAGCAGCTTTGGGGACGGGGAGCTGTTTTTT.

The rearrangement joins TRBV6-1 to TRBJ2-7, with D maybe TRBD2 (6 bases). Germline-derived CDR1 and CDR2 are MNHNS and SASEGT. The CDR3 loop spans 12 amino acids. Trimming removed 5 bases from V and 6 bases from J, with 11 bases in between. The DNA for the CDR3 is TGTGCCAGCAGTCCGGGACTCTCCGAGCAGTACTTC. Protein: CASSPGLSEQYF.

The genes are TRBV20-1 and TRBJ1-4; no definite D call. V dropped 6 bases and J dropped 0 bases, with 11 bases sitting between them. This CDR3 is built from 14 residues. The V gene's germline CDR1 is DFQATT and CDR2 SNEGSKA (reference sequence). CDR3 amino acids: CSARRVATNEKLFF. Here the CDR3 DNA reads TGCAGTGCCCGCCGTGTAGCAACTAATGAAAAACTGTTTTTT.

The genes are TRBV14 and TRBJ1-1; 7 bases fit TRBD1. With V trimmed by 6 bases and J by 4 bases, 5 bases remained unmatched. The germline gives CDR1 SGHDN, CDR2 FVKESK. The CDR3 length is 13 residues. CDR3 bases: TGTGCCAGCAGTCAACAGGGGAGCACTGAAGCTTTCTTT. It encodes CASSQQGSTEAFF. Drawing the rest from reference TRBV14 and TRBJ1-1, the complete variable domain is EAGVTQFPSHSVIEKGQTVTLRCDPISGHDNLYWYRRVMGKEIKFLLHFVKESKQDESGMPNNRFLAERTGGTYSTLKVQPAELEDSGVYFCASSQQGSTEAFFGQGTRLTVV.

This chain joins TRBV25-1 and TRBJ2-7, with 9 bases matching TRBD2. The germline CDR1 and CDR2 sequences are MGHDK and SYGVNS. The CDR3 totals 14 residues. With 5 bases clipped from V and 4 bases from J, the junction kept 6 bases outside the gene matches. The CDR3 coding sequence is TGTGCCAGCAGTAGATCTAGCGGGGATTACGAGCAGTACTTC. Its protein is CASSRSSGDYEQYF.

This clonotype was counted ten times or more. This chain links TRBV12-5 with TRBJ2-1, with 10 bases aligning to TRBD2. With 0 bases clipped from V and 8 bases from J, the junction kept 7 bases outside the gene matches. CDR3 length: 16 residues. Germline V gene lookup returns CDR1 LGHNT and CDR2 FRNRAP. The CDR3 loop reads CASGLVPSGSKYEQFF. In DNA form, the CDR3 reads TGTGCTAGTGGTTTGGTACCTAGCGGGAGTAAGTATGAGCAGTTCTTC. The complete variable domain, with remaining parts taken from reference TRBV12-5 and TRBJ2-1, reads DARVTQTPRHKVTEMGQEVTMRCQPILGHNTVFWYRQTMMQGLELLAYFRNRAPLDDSGMPKDRFSAEMPDATLATLKIQPSEPRDSAVYFCASGLVPSGSKYEQFFGPGTRLTVL.

This clonotype has a handful of counts. The rearrangement uses TRBV19 and TRBJ2-3; D call uncertain. Per germline, CDR1 LNHDA and CDR2 SQIVND (reference sequence). The CDR3 length is 13 residues. V shed 4 bases and J shed 7 bases, with 12 bases lying between them. The CDR3 is CASSSGRTNTQYF. The CDR3 coding sequence is TGTGCCAGTAGTAGCGGAAGGACGAATACGCAGTATTTT. Complete variable domain (other parts from reference TRBV19 and TRBJ2-3): DGGITQSPKYLFRKEGQNVTLSCEQNLNHDAMYWYRQDPGQGLRLIYYSQIVNDFQKGDIAEGYSVSREKKESFPLTVTSAQKNPTAFYLCASSSGRTNTQYFGPGTRLTVL.

This clonotype was recorded a few times. V usage is TRBV2 and J usage is TRBJ2-2, with D tentatively TRBD2 (6 bases). The CDR3 has 13 amino acids. Trimming took 7 bases from V and 4 from J, leaving 10 bases between them. Germline values: CDR1 SNHLY, CDR2 FYNNEI. Written as DNA, the CDR3 is TGTGCCAGCAAGGCGGGGATCACCGGGGAGCTGTTTTTT. It encodes CASKAGITGELFF.

The chain carries TRBV9 and TRBJ2-1, with 11 positions matching TRBD2. V lost 7 bases to trimming and J lost 2 bases; unmatched junction nucleotides: 11. The CDR3 is 17 residues long. Germline CDR1 SGDLS, CDR2 YYNGEE. The CDR3 sequence: CASSPNQLAGAYNEQFF. The CDR3 DNA reads TGTGCCAGCTCACCTAATCAACTAGCGGGAGCCTACAATGAGCAGTTCTTC.

V and J are TRBV14 and TRBJ2-1, with 12 bases matching TRBD1. CDR3 size: 14 residues. V lost 3 bases to trimming and J lost 8 bases; unmatched junction nucleotides: 2. Germline CDR1 SGHDN, CDR2 FVKESK. The CDR3 reads CASSQGQGAYEQFF. The CDR3 coding sequence is TGTGCCAGCAGCCAGGGACAGGGGGCCTATGAGCAGTTCTTC.